These 22 T cell receptor beta chains were sequenced from one sample in a study of cytomegalovirus exposure and HLA in healthy donors. PCR used 60 Vbeta primers and 13 Jbeta primers. Produced via immunoSEQ multiplex PCR; TCRdb's table is partial and in-frame only. The repertoire holds about 130,000 clones, with about 85% as singletons. What was sequenced was PBMCs. These TCRs come from a boy aged 5-17 years in good health and CMV-seronegative.

The chain joins TRBV19 to TRBJ2-7; D perhaps matches TRBD1 (6 bases). Between the trimmed V and J ends, which lost 3 bases and 3 bases, there was a span of 9 bases. The CDR3 is 13 amino acids. Per the germline V gene, CDR1 is LNHDA and CDR2 is SQIVND (reference sequence). The DNA for the CDR3 is TGTGCCAGTAGTATTGGACAGAACTACGAGCAGTACTTC. Translated: CASSIGQNYEQYF.

The genes are TRBV4-2 and TRBJ1-6; TRBD1 matches at 8 bases. Per germline, CDR1 LGHNA and CDR2 YNFKEQ. J gave up 10 bases and V 3 bases, and 11 bases lay outside the gene matches. The CDR3 covers 16 residues. CDR3 protein: CASSHTRTGSGSPLHF. CDR3 bases: TGTGCCAGCAGCCACACCAGGACAGGGTCGGGCTCACCCCTCCACTTT.

This rearrangement joins TRBV19 to TRBJ2-5; weak D call: TRBD1 (6 bases). Per germline, CDR1 LNHDA and CDR2 SQIVND (reference sequence). There are 12 residues in the CDR3. V was clipped by 4 bases and J by 4 bases, with 7 bases between them. This CDR3 reads CASSKDRETQYF. As DNA, the CDR3 is TGTGCCAGTAGTAAGGACAGAGAGACCCAGTACTTC.

This clone was seen just once. V is TRBV6-4 and J is TRBJ2-5, with 8 bases matching TRBD2. This CDR3 comprises 15 residues. Germline V lookup: CDR1 MRHNA, CDR2 SNTAGT. After removal of 8 bases from V and 5 bases from J, the junction contained 13 bases not matched to a gene. The CDR3 loop reads CASAQNPGGQETQYF. The CDR3 DNA sequence: TGTGCCAGCGCCCAAAACCCGGGGGGGCAGGAGACCCAGTACTTC.

The genes are TRBV29-1 and TRBJ1-1; D uncertain. Per the germline V gene, CDR1 is SQVTM and CDR2 is ANQGSEA. The CDR3 covers 13 residues. Trimming pared 5 bases from V and 10 bases from J, leaving 20 bases between. DNA for the CDR3: TGCAGCGTTTACCTGAAGCGTACTGTATTAGCTTTCTTT. Its protein product is CSVYLKRTVLAFF.

This chain links TRBV30 with TRBJ1-1; no clear D gene. This CDR3 spans 13 amino acids. V was cut by 4 bases and J by 1 base, with 10 bases left in between. The germline V gene has CDR1 GTSNPN and CDR2 SVGIG (reference sequence). The CDR3 nucleotides are TGTGCCTGGACCCGACAAGCGAACACTGAAGCTTTCTTT. Protein product: CAWTRQANTEAFF.

The V call is TRBV12-5, the J call TRBJ2-2, with 9 positions matching TRBD1. This CDR3 region has 15 residues. The V and J ends lost 6 bases and 6 bases, in that order; junction bases with no gene match: 8. CDR1 is LGHNT, CDR2 FRNRAP, per germline. CDR3 region: CASGLRQGEAGELFF. The CDR3 region has the DNA TGTGCTAGTGGCCTTAGACAGGGGGAAGCCGGGGAGCTGTTTTTT. The full variable domain, rest sourced from reference TRBV12-5 and TRBJ2-2, is DARVTQTPRHKVTEMGQEVTMRCQPILGHNTVFWYRQTMMQGLELLAYFRNRAPLDDSGMPKDRFSAEMPDATLATLKIQPSEPRDSAVYFCASGLRQGEAGELFFGEGSRLTVL.

CDR3 sequence reads: CASSIEAGVYEQYF. The CDR3 DNA sequence: TGTGCCAGTAGTATAGAAGCAGGGGTCTACGAGCAGTACTTC. The chain recombines TRBV19 with TRBJ2-7, with D perhaps matching TRBD1 (6 bases). Germline loops: CDR1 LNHDA, CDR2 SQIVND (reference sequence). The CDR3 is 14 residues long. The ends were cut back, 0 bases at V and 3 bases at J, with 9 bases in the middle.

This clone has only one observation. The chain is built from TRBV19 and TRBJ2-7; D is unresolved. There are 13 residues in the CDR3. V lost 1 base and J lost 0, with 4 bases in between. The germline V gene has CDR1 LNHDA and CDR2 SQIVND (reference sequence). Here the CDR3 DNA reads TGTGCCAGTAGTATAGGTATCTCCTACGAGCAGTACTTC. The encoded protein is CASSIGISYEQYF.

The chain uses TRBV25-1 and TRBJ2-4, with 14 bases lining up with TRBD2. This CDR3 has 16 residues. Germline assignment: CDR1 MGHDK and CDR2 SYGVNS. V gave up 1 base and J gave up 8 bases; unmatched junction bases: 4. The CDR3: CASSESGLAGVYIQYF. The CDR3 coding sequence is TGTGCCAGCAGTGAATCGGGACTAGCGGGAGTCTACATTCAGTACTTC.

This chain uses TRBV5-1 with TRBJ2-7, with a possible D match to TRBD1 (6 bases). Between the trimmed V and J ends, which lost 2 bases and 4 bases, there was a span of 7 bases. This CDR3 is built from 12 residues. CDR1 and CDR2 (germline): SGHRS, YFSETQ. CDR3 sequence: CASSFQGYEQYF. The CDR3 region has the DNA TGCGCCAGCAGCTTTCAGGGGTACGAGCAGTACTTC.

The rearrangement links TRBV4-1 to TRBJ2-1, with TRBD1 as a possible D gene (6 bases). This CDR3 has 16 amino acids. The germline V and J ends were trimmed by 2 bases and 0 bases, with 11 bases remaining between them. CDR1 is MGHRA and CDR2 is YSYEKL in the germline V gene. The CDR3 is CASSQLQGISYNEQFF. The CDR3 bases are TGCGCCAGCAGCCAATTACAGGGAATCTCCTACAATGAGCAGTTCTTC.

J is TRBJ2-5 and V is TRBV5-6, with 8 bases aligning to TRBD1. Germline V gene sequence: CDR1 SGHDT, CDR2 YYEEEE. The CDR3 contains 15 residues. V trimming: 0 bases; J trimming: 1 base; junction bases outside the gene matches: 2. The CDR3 coding sequence is TGTGCCAGCAGCTTGGTAACAGGGGGCCAAGAGACCCAGTACTTC. Translating gives CASSLVTGGQETQYF.

This rearrangement joins TRBV7-3 to TRBJ2-5; no reliable D call. The CDR3 covers 14 residues. Germline values: CDR1 SGHTA, CDR2 FQGTGA. Trimming took off 2 bases at V and 7 bases at J, with 14 bases between the two ends. The CDR3 DNA reads as TGTGCCAGCAGCTTAGACGCGAACCGAGGGACCCAGTACTTC. Amino acid sequence: CASSLDANRGTQYF.

This clone turned up a few times. The chain has TRBV6-5 and TRBJ2-2, with a tentative D call TRBD1 (6 bases). CDR3 size: 13 residues. Germline values: CDR1 MNHEY, CDR2 SVGAGI. V was cut by 0 bases and J by 14 bases, with 13 bases left in between. CDR3 nucleotides: TGTGCCAGCAGTTACTCCCGACAGGAACGACTGTTTTTT. Encoded protein: CASSYSRQERLFF.

V usage is TRBV12-1 and J usage is TRBJ2-3; the table's D call of TRBD2 was not tested on the DNA. TRBV12-1 is a pseudogene segment. There are 12 residues in the CDR3. CDR3 coding DNA: TGTGCCAGCAGCTCCACGACGGGGTTTAAGTATTTT. It is translated as CASSSTTGFKYF.

This chain joins TRBV4-1 and TRBJ1-2, with TRBD1 matching 9 bases. V was pared by 3 bases and J by 9 bases, with 11 bases of the junction left unmatched. The length of the CDR3 is 15 residues. CDR1 is MGHRA, CDR2 YSYEKL, per germline. The CDR3 region has the DNA TGCGCCAGCAGCCAGATCCAACAGGGGGCTAAAAGCTACACCTTC. Encoded protein: CASSQIQQGAKSYTF.

The genes are TRBV7-2 and TRBJ2-1, with a weak D call TRBD1 (6 bases). With 5 bases removed from V and 7 bases from J, the gap between germline ends came to 18 bases. The CDR3 is made up of 15 amino acids. Looked up from germline, CDR1 is SGHTA and CDR2 is FQGNSA. This CDR3 reads CASSVRMGAGNEQFF. CDR3 in DNA: TGTGCCAGCAGCGTTAGAATGGGGGCCGGGAATGAGCAGTTCTTC.

The genes are TRBV9 and TRBJ1-6; TRBD1 is a possible D gene (5 bases). The CDR3 loop spans 13 amino acids. Trimming shortened V by 3 bases and J by 6 bases, and 7 bases separated the two germline ends. Germline V CDR1 and CDR2: SGDLS, YYNGEE. The DNA for the CDR3 is TGTGCCAGCAGCGAGACAGCTAATTCACCCCTCCACTTT. Translation gives CASSETANSPLHF.

This chain joins TRBV27 and TRBJ1-1; weak D call: TRBD1 (6 bases). Deletions cut 3 bases from V and 6 bases from J, with 14 bases between. The germline V gene encodes CDR1 MNHEY and CDR2 SMNVEV (reference sequence). This CDR3 is built from 14 residues. The CDR3 nucleotides are TGTGCCAGCAGTTTTTCAGGGGTCTCGGCTGAAGCTTTCTTT. Its protein product is CASSFSGVSAEAFF.

This chain connects TRBV13 to TRBJ2-1, with 8 bases identical to TRBD2. The V segment lost 2 bases and the J segment 4 bases; nucleotides outside the gene matches: 4. CDR3 length equals 15 residues. CDR1 and CDR2 from the germline V gene are PRHDT and FYEKMQ (reference sequence). The CDR3 nucleotides read TGTGCCAGCAGCTTAATCGGGGGGGCTTACAATGAGCAGTTCTTC. Protein: CASSLIGGAYNEQFF.

This clone came up once. As DNA, the CDR3 is TGTGCCAGCAGTGAGTCGGGCGGGAGCCTAGATGGGCAGTTCTTC. Translation: CASSESGGSLDGQFF. The chain combines TRBV25-1 with TRBJ2-1; 7 nucleotides align to TRBD2. This CDR3 is 15 amino acids long. Germline-derived CDR1 and CDR2 are MGHDK and SYGVNS. V lost 3 bases and J lost 12; bases outside the gene matches: 14.